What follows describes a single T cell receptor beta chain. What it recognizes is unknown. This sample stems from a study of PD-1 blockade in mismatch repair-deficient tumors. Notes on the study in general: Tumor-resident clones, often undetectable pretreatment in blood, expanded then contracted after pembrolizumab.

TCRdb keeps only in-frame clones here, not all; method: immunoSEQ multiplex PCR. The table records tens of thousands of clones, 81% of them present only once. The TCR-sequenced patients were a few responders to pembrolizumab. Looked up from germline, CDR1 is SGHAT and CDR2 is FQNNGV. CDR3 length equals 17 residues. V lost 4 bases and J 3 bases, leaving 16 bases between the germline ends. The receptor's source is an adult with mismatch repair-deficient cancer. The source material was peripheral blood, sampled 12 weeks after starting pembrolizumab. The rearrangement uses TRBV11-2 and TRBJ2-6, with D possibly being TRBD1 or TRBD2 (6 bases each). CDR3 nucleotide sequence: TGTGCCAGCAGCTCCGGAGGGGGGTACCATGGGGCCAACGTCCTGACTTTC. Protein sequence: CASSSGGGYHGANVLTF.